This T cell receptor (beta chain) was recorded in a study of T-cell memory formation after mild COVID-19. Per the germline V gene, CDR1 is DFQATT and CDR2 is SNEGSKA (reference sequence). The V and J ends lost 4 bases and 5 bases respectively, with 15 bases between them. The CDR3 consists of 14 residues. Using its own MiXCR run on the 5' RACE reads, TCRdb lists one record per CDR3 protein. The profile shows roughly 580,000 distinct CDR3 sequences, roughly 18% of them singletons. This clonotype was counted a few times. This chain links TRBV20-1 with TRBJ2-1; tentative D call: TRBD2 (6 bases). This clonotype originated in an adult woman who had mild COVID-19 (a few samples of this study predate the infection). Cell type and time point are not known. The specimen sequenced was PBMCs or a T cell subset sorted from them (not recorded which). In DNA, the CDR3 is TGCAGTGCTAACGGTGGGCAGCGGGACAATGAGCAGTTCTTC. It codes for CSANGGQRDNEQFF.